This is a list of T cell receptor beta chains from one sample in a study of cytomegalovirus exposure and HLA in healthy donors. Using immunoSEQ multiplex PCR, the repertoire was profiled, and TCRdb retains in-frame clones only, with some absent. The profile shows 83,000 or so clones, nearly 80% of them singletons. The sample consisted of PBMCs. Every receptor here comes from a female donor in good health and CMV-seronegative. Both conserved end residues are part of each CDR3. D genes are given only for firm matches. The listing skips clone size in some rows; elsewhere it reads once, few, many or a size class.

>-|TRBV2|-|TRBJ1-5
TGTGCCAGCAGGGACCAGGGCCCCAATCAGCCCCAGCATTTT
CASRDQGPNQPQHF
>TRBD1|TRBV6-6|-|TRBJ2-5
TGTGCCAGCAGGAGGGACAGCCAAGAGACCCAGTACTTC
CASRRDSQETQYF
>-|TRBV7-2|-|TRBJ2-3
TGTGCCAGCAGCTCACAGGACAGCCCAGGGGATACGCAGTATTTT
CASSSQDSPGDTQYF
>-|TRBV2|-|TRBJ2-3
TGTGCCAGCAGTATTTCGGTGACAGATACGCAGTATTTT
CASSISVTDTQYF
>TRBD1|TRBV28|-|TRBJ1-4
TGTGCCAGCAGTTTGGGACAGGGCTACGAAAAACTGTTTTTT
CASSLGQGYEKLFF
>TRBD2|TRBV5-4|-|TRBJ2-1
TGTGCCAGCAGCTTGGGGCTAGCGGAGGACAATGAGCAGTTCTTC
CASSLGLAEDNEQFF
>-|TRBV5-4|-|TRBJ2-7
TGTGCCAGCAGCCTGAGACTAGAATTCTACTCCTACGAGCAGTACTTC
CASSLRLEFYSYEQYF
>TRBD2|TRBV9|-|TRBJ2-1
TGTGCCAGCAGCCACCCGAGACTAGCGGGGGGGCCCCACAATGAGCAGTTCTTC
CASSHPRLAGGPHNEQFF
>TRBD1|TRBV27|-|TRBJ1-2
TGTGCCAGCAGTTTAACCTGGACAGGGGGAAACTATGGCTACACCTTC
CASSLTWTGGNYGYTF
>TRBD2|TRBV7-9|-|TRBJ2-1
TGTGCCAGCAGCCCAACTAGCGGGAAGCACTACAATGAGCAGTTCTTC
CASSPTSGKHYNEQFF
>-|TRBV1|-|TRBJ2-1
TGCACCAGCTTTCCGGGACTCTCCTACAATGAGCAGTTCTTC
CTSFPGLSYNEQFF
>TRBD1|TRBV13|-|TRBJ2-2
TGTGCCAGCAGCGCCCAAGAAACCGGGACAGGGGGTGGCAAGCTGTTTTTT
CASSAQETGTGGGKLFF
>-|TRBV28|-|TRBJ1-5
TGTGCCAGCAGTTTATTGAGGGGGAATCAGCCCCAGCATTTT
CASSLLRGNQPQHF
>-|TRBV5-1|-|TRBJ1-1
TGCGCCAGCAGCTTGGAGGGGCGGATGAACACTGAAGCTTTCTTT
CASSLEGRMNTEAFF
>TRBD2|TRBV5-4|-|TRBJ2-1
TGTGCCAGCAGCCCAACCGGGACTAGCGGAACCATTAATGAGCAGTTCTTC
CASSPTGTSGTINEQFF
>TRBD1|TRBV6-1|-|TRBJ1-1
TGTGCCATCCAGGGGGCACTTGGCACTGAAGCTTTCTTT
CAIQGALGTEAFF
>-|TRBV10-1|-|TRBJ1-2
TGCGCCAGCAGTGAACGCAGGAACTATGGCTACACCTTC
CASSERRNYGYTF
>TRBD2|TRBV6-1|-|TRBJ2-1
TGTGCCAGCAGGACTAGCGGGGGGGCTTGGGATGAGCAGTTCTTC
CASRTSGGAWDEQFF
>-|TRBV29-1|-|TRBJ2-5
TGCAGCTTTACACAAACCAGGGGACAAGAGACCCAGTACTTC
CSFTQTRGQETQYF
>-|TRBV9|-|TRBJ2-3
TGTGCCAGCAGCGTAGGGGGAGGAGATACGCAGTATTTT
CASSVGGGDTQYF
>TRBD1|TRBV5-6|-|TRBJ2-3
TGTGCCAGCAGCTTGCAGGGGGCCACAGATACGCAGTATTTT
CASSLQGATDTQYF
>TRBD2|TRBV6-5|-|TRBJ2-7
TGTGCCAGCAGTTATATTGCTAGCGGACTTACCTACGAGCAGTACTTC
CASSYIASGLTYEQYF
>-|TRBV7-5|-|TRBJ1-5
TGTGCCTGGAGCGGAGACAATCAGCCCCAGCATTTT
CAWSGDNQPQHF
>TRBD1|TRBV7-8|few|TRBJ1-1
TGTGCCAGCAGCCCCTGGACAGGCTTGAACACTGAAGCTTTCTTT
CASSPWTGLNTEAFF
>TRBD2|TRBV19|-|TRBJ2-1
TGTGCCAGTAGCCACCGCACTAGCGGGAGGTTCAGTGAGCAGTTCTTC
CASSHRTSGRFSEQFF
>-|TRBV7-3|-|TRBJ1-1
TGTGCCAGCAGCCCAGGGAGGGACACTGAAGCTTTCTTT
CASSPGRDTEAFF
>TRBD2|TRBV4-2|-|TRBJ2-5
TGTGCCAGCAGCCAAGAATGGGGGACTAGCGGTGGACAAGAGACCCAGTACTTC
CASSQEWGTSGGQETQYF
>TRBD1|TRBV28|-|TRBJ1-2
TGTGCCAGCAGTTCCCCAGACAGGGGGGTCTATGGCTACACCTTC
CASSSPDRGVYGYTF
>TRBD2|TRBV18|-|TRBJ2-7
TGTGCCAGCTCACCGGGACTAGCGGGAGCGGGGCACGAGCAGTACTTC
CASSPGLAGAGHEQYF
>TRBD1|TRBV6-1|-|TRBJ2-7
TGTGCCAGCAGTGAATTCGGGACAGGGGGGTACGAGCAGTACTTC
CASSEFGTGGYEQYF
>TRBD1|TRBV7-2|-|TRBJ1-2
TGTGCCAGCAGCCAGAGGGGACAGGGAGACTATGGCTACACCTTC
CASSQRGQGDYGYTF
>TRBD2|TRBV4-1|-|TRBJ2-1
TGCGCCAGCAGCAGTCTTGGACTAGCGGGGTACAATGAGCAGTTCTTC
CASSSLGLAGYNEQFF
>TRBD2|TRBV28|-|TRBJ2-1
TGTGCCAGCAGTTTATTGGGACTAGCGGGAGGCAAGTACAATGAGCAGTTCTTC
CASSLLGLAGGKYNEQFF
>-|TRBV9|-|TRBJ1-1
TGTGCCAGCAGCGTAGGGACACTCGGGAACACTGAAGCTTTCTTT
CASSVGTLGNTEAFF
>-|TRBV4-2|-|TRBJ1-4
TGTGCCAGCAGCCACGCTAACAGGGCAACTAATGAAAAACTGTTTTTT
CASSHANRATNEKLFF
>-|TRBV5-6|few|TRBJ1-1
TGTGCCAGCAGCTTCGGACAGCCGAACACTGAAGCTTTCTTT
CASSFGQPNTEAFF
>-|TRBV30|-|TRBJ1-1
TGTGCCTGGAGTGAGTCAGACAGGTGGACTGAAGCTTTCTTT
CAWSESDRWTEAFF
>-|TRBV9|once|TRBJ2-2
TGTGCCAGCAGCGCTAAGTCAAGGGACACGGAGCTGTTTTTT
CASSAKSRDTELFF
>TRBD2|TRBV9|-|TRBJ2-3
TGTGCCAGCAGCACCTCGGGGGGGCCGGCAGATACGCAGTATTTT
CASSTSGGPADTQYF
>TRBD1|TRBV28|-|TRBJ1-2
TGTGCCATACGACAGGGCTATGGCTACACCTTC
CAIRQGYGYTF
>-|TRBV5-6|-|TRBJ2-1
TGTGCCAGCAGCTCCCGGGAGTTATGGAATGAGCAGTTCTTC
CASSSRELWNEQFF
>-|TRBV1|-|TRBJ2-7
TGCACCAGCAGCCCAGCCCCTAGCCTCCGATACTACGAGCAGTACTTC
CTSSPAPSLRYYEQYF
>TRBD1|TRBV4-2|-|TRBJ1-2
TGTGCCAGCAGCCGCCGAGGAGGGACAGAAGGCTACACCTTC
CASSRRGGTEGYTF
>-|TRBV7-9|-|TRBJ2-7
TGTGCCAGCAGCTTAGAATCGGCCTACAGCGAGCAGTACTTC
CASSLESAYSEQYF
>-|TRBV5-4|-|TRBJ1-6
TGTGCCAGCAGCTTGGACAGGGCTAAGAATTCACCCCTCCACTTT
CASSLDRAKNSPLHF
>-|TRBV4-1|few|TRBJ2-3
TGCGCCAGCAGCCAAGACCCGCGCGGCACAGATACGCAGTATTTT
CASSQDPRGTDTQYF
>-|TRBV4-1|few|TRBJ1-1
TGCGCCAGCAGCCAAACTAAGTTAACTGAAGCTTTCTTT
CASSQTKLTEAFF
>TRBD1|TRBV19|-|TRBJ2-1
TGTGCCAGTAGTATGGGACAGAACTCCTACAATGAGCAGTTCTTC
CASSMGQNSYNEQFF
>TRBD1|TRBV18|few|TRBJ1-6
TGTGCCAGCTCACCGGGAACAGGGGATAATTCACCCCTCCACTTT
CASSPGTGDNSPLHF
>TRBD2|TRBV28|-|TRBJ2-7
TGTGCCAGCAGGGTAGCGGGAGTTTTGAGCGGCGAGCAGTACTTC
CASRVAGVLSGEQYF
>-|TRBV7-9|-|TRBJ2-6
TGTGCCAGCAGCTTCTCATGGAGGGGGCCTTATGGGGCCAACGTCCTGACTTTC
CASSFSWRGPYGANVLTF
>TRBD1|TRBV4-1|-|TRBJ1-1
TGCGCCAGCAGCCAGACAGGGATCGAGGCTTTCTTT
CASSQTGIEAFF
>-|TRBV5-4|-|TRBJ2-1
TGTGCCAGCAGCAAAAATGCAGGGTCCTACAATGAGCAGTTCTTC
CASSKNAGSYNEQFF
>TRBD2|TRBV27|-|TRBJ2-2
TGTGCCAGCGGGAGGGAGGCCGGGGAGCTGTTTTTT
CASGREAGELFF
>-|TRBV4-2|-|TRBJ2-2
TGTGCCAGCAGCCAAGGGTCAAGCCTAGCGTTTAGCACCGGGGAGCTGTTTTTT
CASSQGSSLAFSTGELFF